This record covers a single T cell receptor (beta chain). The target of this receptor is not known. Per-nucleotide qualities are absent, and no much larger clonotype sits a single base away. The cysteine opens and the phenylalanine closes a CDR3 of 15 amino acids. Only the CDR3 DNA is retained, 45 bases long and in frame from the first base. Ends trimmed: V by 1 base, J by 5 bases; bases unmatched to a gene: 5. CDR1 and CDR2 were assigned from the germline V gene as MDHEN and SYDVKM. The data were taken from a study of yellow fever vaccine responses in identical twins (dated by TCRdb to between 2017 and 2018). Study-wide context: In the study, vaccine-responding T cell clones were precisely tracked in identical twins. Overall results and qualifications from the work: According to the authors, in identical twins the way T cells responded to vaccination appeared partly convergent and partly personalized.

Libraries were prepared through RT-PCR. Sequencing relied on an Illumina HiSeq 2500. Clones were called with MiXCR by TCRdb after fastp trimmed the public reads at Q25, and only in-frame beta chains were retained. Every CDR3 protein is listed once, alongside the most common genes and DNA of its rows. Across this sample there are about 3,000 distinct CDR3 sequences, with about 88% seen only once. Of the sample, 2.9% falls within the top ten clones. The chain links TRBV28 with TRBJ2-5; 9 middle bases align to TRBD2. The material sequenced was T cells from blood (PBMCs), unsorted or a sorted subset (not recorded which), taken before or after yellow fever vaccination (not recorded which). The clonotype comes from a woman younger than 35 who received the yellow fever vaccine. Donor details come from another sample of the same person, matched by shared clones. Read as DNA, the sequence is TGTGCCAGCAGTTTATTATCTAGCGGGGCCGAGACCCAGTACTTC. Protein translation: CASSLLSSGAETQYF. Full variable domain (CDR3 extended with the reference TRBV28 and TRBJ2-5 proteins): DVKVTQSSRYLVKRTGEKVFLECVQDMDHENMFWYRQDPGLGLRLIYFSYDVKMKEKGDIPEGYSVSREKKERFSLILESASTNQTSMYLCASSLLSSGAETQYFGPGTRLLVL.